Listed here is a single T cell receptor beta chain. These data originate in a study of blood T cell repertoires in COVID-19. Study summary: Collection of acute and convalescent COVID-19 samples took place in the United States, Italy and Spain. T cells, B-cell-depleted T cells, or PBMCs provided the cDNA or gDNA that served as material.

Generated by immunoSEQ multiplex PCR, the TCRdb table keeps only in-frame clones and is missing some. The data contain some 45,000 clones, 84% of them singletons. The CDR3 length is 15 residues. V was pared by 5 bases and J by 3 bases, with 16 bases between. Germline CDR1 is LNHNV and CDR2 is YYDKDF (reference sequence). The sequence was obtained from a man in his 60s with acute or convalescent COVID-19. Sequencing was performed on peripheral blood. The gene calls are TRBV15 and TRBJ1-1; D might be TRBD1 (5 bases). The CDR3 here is CATSVSGNTYTEAFF. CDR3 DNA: TGTGCCACCAGCGTATCAGGGAACACCTACACTGAAGCTTTCTTT.